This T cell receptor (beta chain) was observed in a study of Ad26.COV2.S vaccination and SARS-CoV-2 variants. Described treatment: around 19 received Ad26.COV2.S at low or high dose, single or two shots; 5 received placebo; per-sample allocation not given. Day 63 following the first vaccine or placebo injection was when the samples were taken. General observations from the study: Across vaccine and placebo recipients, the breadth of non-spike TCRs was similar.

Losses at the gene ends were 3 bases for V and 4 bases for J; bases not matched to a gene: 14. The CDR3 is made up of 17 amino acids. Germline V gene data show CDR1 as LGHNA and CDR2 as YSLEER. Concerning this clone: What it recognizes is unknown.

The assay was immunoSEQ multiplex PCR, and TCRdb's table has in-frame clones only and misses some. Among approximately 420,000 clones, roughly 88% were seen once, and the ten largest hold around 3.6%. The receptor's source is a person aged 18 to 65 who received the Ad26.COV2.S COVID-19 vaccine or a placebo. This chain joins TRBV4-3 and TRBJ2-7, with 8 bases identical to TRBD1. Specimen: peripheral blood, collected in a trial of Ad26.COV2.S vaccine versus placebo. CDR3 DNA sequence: TGCGCCAGCAGCCAGGTCTTGTATGGGGGACAGGCGTACGAGCAGTACTTC. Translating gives CASSQVLYGGQAYEQYF.